Presented here are 22 T cell receptor beta chains from one specimen sequenced in a study of T cell clones after liver transplantation. The table came from immunoSEQ multiplex PCR; TCRdb's copy has only in-frame clones and leaves some out. This table has some 6,500 clones, roughly 70% appearing once. Here the sequenced sample was CD8+ T cells from blood, taken before liver transplant. The source of these receptors is a human donor who received a liver transplant.

The sample holds a few counts of this clone. The CDR3 sequence: CASSLVGRATEAFF. For the CDR3, the DNA is TGTGCCAGCAGCTTAGTGGGACGGGCCACTGAAGCTTTCTTT. This chain connects TRBV11-2 to TRBJ1-1; TRBD1 is a possible D gene (5 bases). V lost 1 base and J 4 bases, leaving 10 bases between the germline ends. The CDR3 covers 14 residues. Germline CDR1 is SGHAT and CDR2 is FQNNGV.

On this clone: This may stem from a read error, because a much larger clone lies one nucleotide away. The same CDR3 arises from other DNA sequences in this sample as well. V usage is TRBV9 and J usage is TRBJ1-2; 7 nucleotides agree with TRBD1. Germline trimming cut 0 bases from V and 7 bases from J; bases unmatched to any gene: 3. There are 13 residues in the CDR3. In germline, CDR1 is SGDLS, CDR2 YYNGEE. CDR3: CASSVEGAGGYTF. The CDR3, as DNA: TGTGCCAGCAGCGTAGAGGGGGCGGGTGGCTACACCTTC.

The gene calls are TRBV29-1 and TRBJ2-7; 12 positions match TRBD2. CDR3 length: 14 amino acids. After removal of 7 bases from V and 6 bases from J, the junction contained 10 bases not matched to a gene. Per the germline V gene, CDR1 is SQVTM and CDR2 is ANQGSEA. The CDR3 coding sequence is TGCAGCGCTTTAGCCGGGACTAGCGGGCGCGAGCAGTACGTC. Its translation: CSALAGTSGREQYV.

This rearrangement joins TRBV6-1 to TRBJ2-2; the D is unclear. The V and J ends lost 10 bases and 0 bases respectively, with 12 bases between them. The CDR3 consists of 14 residues. From germline, CDR1 is MNHNS and CDR2 SASEGT. CDR3: CATEATTNTGELFF. CDR3 nucleotide sequence: TGTGCCACCGAGGCCACCACGAACACCGGGGAGCTGTTTTTT.

V and J are TRBV7-9 and TRBJ2-3; 10 bases fit TRBD2. Germline V gives CDR1 SEHNR, CDR2 FQNEAQ (reference sequence). V shed 11 bases and J 5 bases; nucleotides not matched to a gene: 13. This CDR3 is 15 amino acids long. The CDR3 DNA reads as TGTGCCTCAATAAGCGGGGGGGCCTTGGTAGATACGCAGTATTTT. Its translation is CASISGGALVDTQYF.

This clone has only a few counts. The chain is built from TRBV7-9 and TRBJ2-7; TRBD1 aligns across 8 bases. The V segment lost 1 base and the J segment 5 bases; nucleotides outside the gene matches: 4. The length of the CDR3 is 14 residues. CDR1 and CDR2 from the germline V gene are SEHNR and FQNEAQ (reference sequence). CDR3 loop: CASSLVGQGHEQYF. CDR3 in DNA: TGTGCCAGCAGCTTAGTTGGACAGGGCCACGAGCAGTACTTC.

The genes are TRBV6-6 and TRBJ2-3; 9 bases are a match to TRBD2. The CDR3 contains 16 residues. CDR1 and CDR2 from the germline V gene are MNHNY and SVGAGI (reference sequence). V lost 5 bases, J lost 0 bases, and 6 bases stayed unmatched. CDR3 loop: CASSPIAGESTDTQYF. Written as DNA, the CDR3 is TGTGCCAGCAGTCCCATAGCGGGAGAGAGCACAGATACGCAGTATTTT.

J is TRBJ2-7 and V is TRBV4-1, with D perhaps TRBD1 or TRBD2 (5 bases each). The germline gives CDR1 MGHRA, CDR2 YSYEKL. The CDR3 sequence is 12 residues long. V shed 3 bases and J shed 6 bases, with 9 bases lying between them. The CDR3 coding sequence is TGCGCCAGCAGCCATCCAGGGACCGAGCAGTACGTC. It translates to CASSHPGTEQYV.

This clone was seen more than once but under ten times. This rearrangement joins TRBV6-6 to TRBJ1-2; D is perhaps TRBD1 (6 bases). V gave up 5 bases and J gave up 4 bases, with 20 bases separating them. The CDR3 contains 16 residues. Germline V CDR1 and CDR2: MNHNY, SVGAGI (reference sequence). The CDR3 nucleotides are TGTGCCAGCAGTAACCCCGGGACACTGATAACCTATGGCTACACCTTC. Its translation: CASSNPGTLITYGYTF.

This clone was seen a handful of times. The V call is TRBV6-5, the J call TRBJ2-7, with 8 bases matching TRBD2. The germline CDR1 and CDR2 sequences are MNHEY and SVGAGI. Trimming at V came to 0 bases and at J to 2 bases, leaving 0 bases not matched to a gene. This CDR3 is 14 amino acids long. CDR3 sequence reads: CASSYSTSAYEQYV. The DNA for the CDR3 is TGTGCCAGCAGTTACTCGACTAGCGCCTACGAGCAGTACGTC.

This clone has a handful of counts. This chain uses TRBV30 with TRBJ1-2, with unresolved D. V lost 4 bases to trimming and J lost 4 bases, with 16 bases between them. CDR3 length: 14 amino acids. CDR1 is GTSNPN, CDR2 SVGIG, per germline (reference sequence). Here the CDR3 DNA reads TGTGCCTGGAACTTTCGTTTTTCCGGCTATGGCTACACCTTC. Its translation: CAWNFRFSGYGYTF.

This sequence joins TRBV4-3 and TRBJ2-3; either TRBD1 or TRBD2 may supply D (5 bases each). Germline V gene sequence: CDR1 LGHNA, CDR2 YSLEER. This CDR3 has 17 amino acids. Deletions cut 0 bases from V and 1 base from J, with 14 bases between. CDR3 coding DNA: TGCGCCAGCAGCCAAGATTTCGGGGCGTTGGGCACAGATACGCAGTATTTT. Translating gives CASSQDFGALGTDTQYF.

This clone came up a few times. The chain uses TRBV7-9 and TRBJ2-1; 12 nucleotides align to TRBD1. This CDR3 contains 15 residues. The germline V gene has CDR1 SEHNR and CDR2 FQNEAQ (reference sequence). The J segment lost 8 bases and the V segment lost 4 bases, leaving 6 bases of the junction unmatched. The CDR3 coding sequence is TGTGCCAGCAGCTGGGAGGGACAGGGGGCATATGAGCAGTTCTTC. Translated, it gives CASSWEGQGAYEQFF.

The J gene is TRBJ1-1, the V gene TRBV5-8; D not certain. CDR1 is SGHTS, CDR2 YDEGEE, per germline. Trimming stripped 0 bases from V and 1 base from J, with 10 bases between. This CDR3 is 15 amino acids long. CDR3 region: CASSLVPGENTEAFF. As DNA, the CDR3 is TGTGCCAGCAGCTTGGTTCCGGGCGAGAACACTGAAGCTTTCTTT.

The CDR3 loop is CASSYSPTGELFF. The CDR3 nucleotides are TGTGCCAGCAGTTACTCTCCCACCGGGGAGCTGTTTTTT. V and J are TRBV6-5 and TRBJ2-2; D unclear. There are 13 residues in the CDR3. CDR1 and CDR2 from the germline V gene are MNHEY and SVGAGI. Between the trimmed V and J ends, which lost 0 bases and 4 bases, there was a span of 3 bases.

This chain uses TRBV6-1 with TRBJ1-1; 7 bases map to TRBD1. V shed 6 bases and J 5 bases; nucleotides not matched to a gene: 3. The CDR3 runs to 12 residues. Germline-derived CDR1 and CDR2 are MNHNS and SASEGT. CDR3 loop: CASREQGTEAFF. The CDR3, as DNA: TGTGCCAGCAGGGAACAGGGGACTGAAGCTTTCTTT.

V and J are TRBV28 and TRBJ2-2, with 8 bases matching TRBD1. The CDR3 is 16 amino acids. Germline lookup yields CDR1 MDHEN and CDR2 SYDVKM. The ends lost 8 bases at V and 1 base at J; junction bases unmatched: 9. This CDR3 reads CASGHPGQVNTGELFF. CDR3 DNA: TGTGCCAGCGGACACCCGGGACAGGTGAACACCGGGGAGCTGTTTTTT.

The V gene is TRBV2, the J gene TRBJ2-3; 10 bases map to TRBD2. J was trimmed by 0 bases and V by 4 bases; bases with no gene match: 7. This CDR3 region has 17 residues. Germline values: CDR1 SNHLY, CDR2 FYNNEI. This chain's CDR3 is CASSVTPSGGSTDTQYF. The CDR3 DNA sequence: TGTGCCAGCAGTGTTACCCCTAGCGGGGGAAGCACAGATACGCAGTATTTT.

This chain connects TRBV28 to TRBJ1-2; TRBD1 is a possible D gene (5 bases). V was cut by 0 bases and J by 4 bases, with 15 bases left in between. This CDR3 spans 16 amino acids. The germline CDR1 and CDR2 sequences are MDHEN and SYDVKM. The CDR3 loop reads CASSLWGEVRSYGYTF. The CDR3 coding sequence is TGTGCCAGCAGTTTATGGGGGGAGGTCCGATCCTATGGCTACACCTTC.

This chain uses TRBV6-5 with TRBJ1-1; D may be TRBD1 (5 bases). The CDR3 has 14 residues. The germline V gene has CDR1 MNHEY and CDR2 SVGAGI. Between the trimmed V and J ends, which lost 0 bases and 9 bases, there was a span of 14 bases. This CDR3 reads CASSYSTMGVKAFF. The CDR3 DNA reads as TGTGCCAGCAGTTACTCGACGATGGGGGTTAAAGCTTTCTTT.

The rearrangement joins TRBV5-1 to TRBJ1-5; no reliable D call. CDR3 length: 15 residues. The germline CDR1 and CDR2 sequences are SGHRS and YFSETQ. Trimming removed 2 bases from V and 4 bases from J, with 13 bases in between. CDR3 protein: CASSFRSGPNQPQHF. CDR3 in DNA: TGCGCCAGCAGCTTTCGGTCAGGACCAAATCAGCCCCAGCATTTT.

The CDR3 protein is CASSWDKAYEQYF. CDR3 DNA sequence: TGTGCCAGCAGCTGGGACAAAGCCTACGAGCAGTACTTC. V usage is TRBV11-1 and J usage is TRBJ2-7, with D perhaps matching TRBD1 (6 bases). The CDR3 is made up of 13 amino acids. The germline V gene has CDR1 SGHAT and CDR2 FQDESV (reference sequence). V was cut by 4 bases and J by 2 bases, with 9 bases left in between.